Listed below are T cell receptor beta chains from one sample, sequenced in a study of CD8 T cells in Susac syndrome. One entry per CDR3 protein results from TCRdb running MiXCR on the immunoSEQ multiplex PCR reads. The table includes under 150,000 distinct CDR3 sequences, roughly 80% detected once. Sequences were obtained from CD8+ T cells from PBMCs. The receptor set was obtained from a human donor with multiple sclerosis. The conserved cysteine and the conserved F or W are not part of the CDR3 here.

j_call v_call cdr3_aa
TRBJ2-3 TRBV19 ASISFRGTQY
TRBJ2-1 TRBV7-9 ASSLTDNEQF
TRBJ2-2 TRBV13 ASSSGWTLAGGTGELF
TRBJ1-2 TRBV20-1 SATRGELGGYT
TRBJ2-1 TRBV19 ASSVNPNNEQF
TRBJ2-5 TRBV23-1 ASNTDGGETQY
TRBJ1-2 TRBV2 ASSEETVPPYGYT
TRBJ2-6 TRBV5-4 ASSQGDSSSGANVLT
TRBJ2-3 TRBV4-1 ASSPIGGISGSTDTQY
TRBJ2-1 TRBV10-3 AISEPGGAGDFRGSYNEQF
TRBJ1-5 TRBV27 ASRYSVGSNQPQH
TRBJ1-1 TRBV6-5 ASNHRQVDTEAF
TRBJ1-5 TRBV19 ASTQGYQPQH
TRBJ1-1 TRBV15 ATSAPEAPEAF
TRBJ2-1 TRBV7-9 ASSVTGLEQF
TRBJ2-5 TRBV20-1 SARPDYTEETQY
TRBJ2-7 TRBV7-6 ASSLSTDTYEQY
TRBJ2-1 TRBV9 ASSLGASPYNEQF
TRBJ2-7 TRBV10-3 AISESGSYEQY
TRBJ2-2 TRBV24-1 ATRSETGELF